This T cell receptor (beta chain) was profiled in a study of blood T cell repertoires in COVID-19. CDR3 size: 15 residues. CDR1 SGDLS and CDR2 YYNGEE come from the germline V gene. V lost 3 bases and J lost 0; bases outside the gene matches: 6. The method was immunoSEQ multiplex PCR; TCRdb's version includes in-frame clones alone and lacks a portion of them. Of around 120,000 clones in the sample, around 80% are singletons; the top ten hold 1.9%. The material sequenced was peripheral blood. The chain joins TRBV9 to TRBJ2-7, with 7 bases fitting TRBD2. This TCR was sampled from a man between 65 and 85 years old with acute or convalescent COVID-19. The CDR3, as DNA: TGTGCCAGCAGCGCCGGCGGGGGTCCCTCCTACGAGCAGTACTTC. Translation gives CASSAGGGPSYEQYF.